What follows describes a single T cell receptor (beta chain). The antigen is unknown. A read error may produce the germline difference seen at one junction end. The source of the sample is a study of post-analysis software for immune sequencing data. Study-wide background: The cohort encompassed relapsing-remitting, secondary progressive and progressive-relapsing multiple sclerosis disease courses. Study-wide findings and caveats: Compared with controls, patients had more of five or six TRBV segments, including TRBV5-6, TRBV5-1 and TRBV20-1. Controls significantly exceeded multiple sclerosis patients in normalized Chao1 diversity.

The CDR3 length is 14 residues. Germline values: CDR1 MDHEN, CDR2 SYDVKM. cDNA libraries of TCR beta carried unique molecular identifiers. From roughly 1 to 10 million T cells, 400,000 to 500,000 cDNA molecules were obtained. TCRdb analysed the PCR reads with MiXCR anew, one entry per CDR3 protein. In the table there are over 700,000 distinct CDR3 sequences, 30% of which are singletons. The source is a girl aged 5 to 17 with multiple sclerosis. The V call is TRBV28, the J call TRBJ2-3; D perhaps matches TRBD2 (5 bases). Material: blood. In DNA form, the CDR3 reads TGTGCCAGCAGTCACCCATTTCGGGGAGATACACAGTATTTT. As protein: CASSHPFRGDTQYF.